These 8 T cell receptor beta chains originate from one sample sequenced in a study of blood T cell repertoires in COVID-19. Sequencing used immunoSEQ multiplex PCR; TCRdb keeps in-frame clones, though not all of them. The table has some 150,000 clones, about 85% seen once. Input material: peripheral blood. The receptors were sampled from a middle-aged man with acute or convalescent COVID-19.

CDR3 sequence reads: CASGFTKGANTEAFF. The DNA of the CDR3 is TGTGCTAGTGGTTTTACCAAGGGGGCGAACACTGAAGCTTTCTTT. The V gene is TRBV12-5, the J gene TRBJ1-1; TRBD1 matches 7 bases. CDR1 is LGHNT, CDR2 FRNRAP, per germline. V shed 3 bases, J shed 1 base, and the junction held 5 bases outside the gene matches. CDR3 size: 15 residues.

For this clone: At one boundary the junction diverges from the germline segment, which might be a read error. This rearrangement joins TRBV7-3 to TRBJ2-6; tentative D call: TRBD1 (5 bases). Per germline, CDR1 SGHTA and CDR2 FQGTGA. The CDR3 loop spans 12 amino acids. For the CDR3, the DNA is TGTGCCAGCAGCCAAGGGGACAACGTCCTGACTTTC. The encoded protein is CASSQGDNVLTF.

This chain connects TRBV9 to TRBJ1-6; 9 bases are shared with TRBD1. The CDR3 is made up of 15 amino acids. Looked up from germline, CDR1 is SGDLS and CDR2 is YYNGEE. V shed 4 bases, J shed 9 bases, and the junction held 8 bases outside the gene matches. The CDR3 nucleotides read TGTGCCAGCAGCCCCCGGGACAGGGATTTTTCACCCCTCCACTTT. Protein: CASSPRDRDFSPLHF.

V is TRBV28 and J is TRBJ2-7, with 7 bases lining up with TRBD1. Germline CDR1 is MDHEN and CDR2 is SYDVKM. Trimming removed 7 bases from V and 7 bases from J; junction bases left unmatched: 10. There are 13 residues in the CDR3. The CDR3 bases are TGTGCCAGCAATAGGGACAGAACGGAGGAGCAGTACTTC. It codes for CASNRDRTEEQYF.

The genes are TRBV5-4 and TRBJ2-2; 9 bases map to TRBD2. This CDR3 region has 15 residues. Trimming at V came to 4 bases and at J to 1 base, leaving 2 bases not matched to a gene. Germline lookup yields CDR1 SGHNT and CDR2 YYREEE (reference sequence). CDR3 DNA: TGTGCCAGCAGCATACTAGCGGGGAACACCGGGGAGCTGTTTTTT. This sequence encodes CASSILAGNTGELFF. The variable domain in full, completed from reference TRBV5-4 and TRBJ2-2, reads ETGVTQSPTHLIKTRGQQVTLRCSSQSGHNTVSWYQQALGQGPQFIFQYYREEENGRGNFPPRFSGLQFPNYSSELNVNALELDDSALYLCASSILAGNTGELFFGEGSRLTVL.

This clone turned up a few times. The chain carries TRBV3-1 (or the pseudogene TRBV3-2) and TRBJ2-7; D not certain. CDR1 and CDR2 (germline): LGHDT, YNNKEL (reference sequence). This CDR3 spans 11 amino acids. V lost 3 bases and J 3 bases, leaving 3 bases between the germline ends. CDR3 DNA: TGTGCCAGCAGCCAGAGCTACGAGCAGTACTTC. As protein: CASSQSYEQYF.

The V gene is TRBV25-1, the J gene TRBJ1-1, with D perhaps matching TRBD1 (5 bases). The CDR3 sequence is 12 residues long. V was cut by 5 bases and J by 6 bases, with 10 bases left in between. The V gene's germline CDR1 is MGHDK and CDR2 SYGVNS. The CDR3 DNA sequence: TGTGCCAGCAGTCGGGGGTTTTCTGAAGCTTTCTTT. Translated, it gives CASSRGFSEAFF.

The rearrangement joins TRBV2 to TRBJ1-2; 12 positions agree with TRBD1. CDR1 SNHLY and CDR2 FYNNEI come from the germline V gene. CDR3 size: 16 residues. J lost 6 bases, V lost 4 bases, and 9 bases had no gene match. This CDR3 reads CASSVGGQGARNGYTF. CDR3 in DNA: TGTGCCAGCAGTGTGGGGGGACAGGGGGCGCGGAATGGCTACACCTTC.